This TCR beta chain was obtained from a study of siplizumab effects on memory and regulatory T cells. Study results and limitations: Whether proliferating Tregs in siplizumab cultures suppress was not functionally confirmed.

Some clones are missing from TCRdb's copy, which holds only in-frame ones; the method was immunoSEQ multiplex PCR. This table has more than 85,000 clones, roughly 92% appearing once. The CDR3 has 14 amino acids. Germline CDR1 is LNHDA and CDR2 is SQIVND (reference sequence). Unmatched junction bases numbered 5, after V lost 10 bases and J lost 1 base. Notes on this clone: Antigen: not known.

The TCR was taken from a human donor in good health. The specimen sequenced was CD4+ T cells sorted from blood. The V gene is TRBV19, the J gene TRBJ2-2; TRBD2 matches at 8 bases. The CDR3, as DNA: TGTGCCACGGCGGGGGGTAAGAACACCGGGGAGCTGTTTTTT. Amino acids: CATAGGKNTGELFF.